The rows below give T cell receptor beta chains drawn from one sample of a study of cytomegalovirus exposure and HLA in healthy donors. The repertoire was sequenced with immunoSEQ multiplex PCR; TCRdb's copy has only in-frame clones and lacks some. Of about 100,000 clones in the sample, about three quarters were seen once. The sample consisted of PBMCs. Receptor source: a female donor in good health and CMV-seropositive. Each CDR3 is given with its conserved first and last residue. Each record gives: J gene, V gene, D gene, clone size, CDR3 DNA, CDR3 protein. The D gene is left open where the match is weak. The size field is filled for only some rows; it gives once, few, many or a size class.

TRBJ1-3 | TRBV18 | - | - | TGTGCCAGCTCAGCGGAATACGGAAACACCATATATTTT | CASSAEYGNTIYF
TRBJ1-2 | TRBV19 | - | - | TGTGCCAGTAGTATTCGGGAGAACTATGGCTACACCTTC | CASSIRENYGYTF
TRBJ2-7 | TRBV27 | - | - | TGTGCCAGCAGTTTCCACCAACCCCGGGACATCAAGAACGAGCAGTACTTC | CASSFHQPRDIKNEQYF
TRBJ2-1 | TRBV11-2 | TRBD2 | - | TGTGCCAGCAGCTTCGGGACTAGCGGCTACAATGAGCAGTTCTTC | CASSFGTSGYNEQFF
TRBJ1-6 | TRBV6-6 | TRBD1 | - | TGTGCCAGCACCGCAGGGGGGTCCAATTCACCCCTCCACTTT | CASTAGGSNSPLHF
TRBJ1-2 | TRBV9 | TRBD1 | - | TGTGCCAGCAGCTCTCATCCCGGACAGGGCTTTGGCTACACCTTC | CASSSHPGQGFGYTF
TRBJ1-2 | TRBV5-5 | - | - | TGTGCCAGCAGCTTTCCGGACTCACGTTCTTTTGGCTACACCTTC | CASSFPDSRSFGYTF
TRBJ1-5 | TRBV7-2 | - | - | TGTGCCAGCCTACAGGCTGCCAATCAGCCCCAGCATTTT | CASLQAANQPQHF
TRBJ1-2 | TRBV7-9 | - | - | TGTGCCAGCAGCCCAGGAATGTGGGGCTACACCTTC | CASSPGMWGYTF
TRBJ2-2 | TRBV29-1 | TRBD1 | - | TGCAGCGTGGACAGGCCGACCGGGGAGCTGTTTTTT | CSVDRPTGELFF
TRBJ1-5 | TRBV7-2 | - | - | TGTGCCAGCAGCTTAGCCTATAGCAATCAGCCCCAGCATTTT | CASSLAYSNQPQHF
TRBJ2-5 | TRBV2 | TRBD1 | - | TGTGCCAGCAGTGACTTACAGGGGGAGACCCAGTACTTC | CASSDLQGETQYF
TRBJ2-4 | TRBV5-1 | - | - | TGCGCCAGCACCGATACAGACGTTCAGTACTTC | CASTDTDVQYF
TRBJ1-2 | TRBV7-9 | - | - | TGTGCCAGCAGCTTGCAGGGCCCCTATGGCTACACCTTC | CASSLQGPYGYTF
TRBJ1-1 | TRBV30 | - | - | TGTGCCTCCAATGTTGACACTGAAGCTTTCTTT | CASNVDTEAFF
TRBJ2-7 | TRBV4-2 | TRBD2 | - | TGTGCCAGCAGCCCCCTAAGCGGGAGTGAGGTGGGACACGAGCAGTACTTC | CASSPLSGSEVGHEQYF
TRBJ1-4 | TRBV5-4 | TRBD1 | - | TGTGCCAGCAGCCTCAAAGGACAGGGGAATGAAAAACTGTTTTTT | CASSLKGQGNEKLFF
TRBJ2-7 | TRBV6-5 | TRBD1 | - | TGTGCCAGCAGCCTTATACAGGGGAGCTCCTACGAGCAGTACTTC | CASSLIQGSSYEQYF
TRBJ1-1 | TRBV2 | TRBD1 | - | TGTGCCAGCAGGATAGCGGGACAGCTGAACACTGAAGCTTTCTTT | CASRIAGQLNTEAFF
TRBJ2-4 | TRBV2 | - | - | TGTGCCAGCAGTGCACAGGGACCCATAAAAAACATTCAGTACTTC | CASSAQGPIKNIQYF
TRBJ2-3 | TRBV6-1 | TRBD1 | once | TGTGCCAGCAGCGCCAGGGACAGAACCACAGATACGCAGTATTTT | CASSARDRTTDTQYF
TRBJ1-4 | TRBV30 | TRBD1 | - | TGTGCCTGGACCAGGGGGCTCGATGAAAAACTGTTTTTT | CAWTRGLDEKLFF
TRBJ2-3 | TRBV7-9 | TRBD1 | - | TGTGCCAGCAGCCCGGACAGGGTAGTAGGAGATACGCAGTATTTT | CASSPDRVVGDTQYF
TRBJ2-1 | TRBV29-1 | TRBD2 | - | TGCAGCGTCCTGACTAGCGTCACTGAGCAGTTCTTC | CSVLTSVTEQFF
TRBJ2-7 | TRBV7-8 | - | - | TGTGCCAGCAGCTTAGCCTCCGCAGGCTTGAACCCCTACGAGCAGTACTTC | CASSLASAGLNPYEQYF
TRBJ1-2 | TRBV5-1 | TRBD1 | few | TGCGCCAGCAGCCCCGGACAGGGTCGCGGCTACACCTTC | CASSPGQGRGYTF
TRBJ2-7 | TRBV6-6 | - | once | TGTGCCAGCAGTTCGTCACGGGCAGGGGATTTGTACGAGCAGTACTTC | CASSSSRAGDLYEQYF
TRBJ2-3 | TRBV5-1 | TRBD1 | - | TGCGCCAGCAGCACCCGGGACAGGGCCCTTGGTACGCAGTATTTT | CASSTRDRALGTQYF
TRBJ1-5 | TRBV7-6 | - | few | TGTGCCAGCAGCCGCGACGGGCGGGAGCCCCAGCATTTT | CASSRDGREPQHF
TRBJ1-2 | TRBV7-2 | - | - | TGTGCCAGCAGCTTAATAGGGGGGGCGCGGTCTGGCTACACCTTC | CASSLIGGARSGYTF
TRBJ1-2 | TRBV7-9 | - | once | TGTGCCAGCAGCTCCCCCTTAATTAGAGGGCAAGGGACTCCGTATGGCTACACCTTC | CASSSPLIRGQGTPYGYTF
TRBJ1-1 | TRBV6-1 | - | once | TGTGCCAGCAGTGGGGCCCTGGGCAGTGAGAACACTGAAGCTTTCTTT | CASSGALGSENTEAFF
TRBJ1-1 | TRBV4-2 | - | - | TGTGCCAGCAGCCTCAGGGGTAGCGACACTGAAGCTTTCTTT | CASSLRGSDTEAFF
TRBJ2-7 | TRBV30 | TRBD1 | - | TGTGCCTGGAGACAGGGGTGGAACGAGCAGTACTTC | CAWRQGWNEQYF
TRBJ1-2 | TRBV7-2 | TRBD1 | once | TGTGCCAGCAGCTCCGCCAGGACAGGGAAGTATGGCTACACCTTC | CASSSARTGKYGYTF
TRBJ2-5 | TRBV5-4 | - | - | TGTGCCAGCAGCTTCAGACAGACCCAAGAGACCCAGTACTTC | CASSFRQTQETQYF
TRBJ2-3 | TRBV5-1 | - | - | TGCGCCAGCAGCTTGTTACAGGGAGACACGCAGTATTTT | CASSLLQGDTQYF
TRBJ1-4 | TRBV5-4 | - | - | TGTGCCAGCAGCTCCGGGTCCGTTGGGGAAAAACTGTTTTTT | CASSSGSVGEKLFF
TRBJ1-4 | TRBV19 | TRBD1 | - | TGTGCCAGTAGACTCCGACCGGGACAGAATGAAAAACTGTTTTTT | CASRLRPGQNEKLFF